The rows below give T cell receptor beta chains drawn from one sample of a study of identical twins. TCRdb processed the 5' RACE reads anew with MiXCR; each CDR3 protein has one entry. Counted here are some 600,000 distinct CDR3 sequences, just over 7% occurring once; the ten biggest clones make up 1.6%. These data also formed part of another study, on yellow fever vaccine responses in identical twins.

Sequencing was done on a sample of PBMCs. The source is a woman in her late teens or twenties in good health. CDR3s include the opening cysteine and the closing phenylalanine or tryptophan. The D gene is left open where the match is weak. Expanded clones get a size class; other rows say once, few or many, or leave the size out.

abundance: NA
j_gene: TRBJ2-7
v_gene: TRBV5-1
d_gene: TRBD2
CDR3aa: CASSPGLAGGGAEQYF
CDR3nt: TGCGCCAGCAGCCCGGGACTAGCGGGAGGAGGGGCCGAGCAGTACTTC

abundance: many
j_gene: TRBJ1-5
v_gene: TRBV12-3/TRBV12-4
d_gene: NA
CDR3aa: CASTDFTGKKSQPQHF
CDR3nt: TGTGCCAGCACTGATTTTACAGGGAAGAAAAGTCAGCCCCAGCATTTT

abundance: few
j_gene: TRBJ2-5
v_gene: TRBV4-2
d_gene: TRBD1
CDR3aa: CASSQEDRAGETQYF
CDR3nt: TGTGCCAGCAGCCAAGAGGACAGGGCGGGCGAGACCCAGTACTTC

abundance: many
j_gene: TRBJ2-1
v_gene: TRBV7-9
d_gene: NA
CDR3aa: CASSPGHAANEQFF
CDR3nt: TGTGCCAGCAGCCCAGGCCACGCAGCCAATGAGCAGTTCTTC

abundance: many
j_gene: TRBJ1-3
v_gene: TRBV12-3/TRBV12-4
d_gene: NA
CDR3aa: CASSSTDSGNTIYF
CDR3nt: TGTGCCAGCAGTTCGACAGACTCTGGAAACACCATATATTTT

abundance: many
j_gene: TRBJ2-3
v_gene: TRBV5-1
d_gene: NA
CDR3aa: CASTLGHGGDTQYF
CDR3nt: TGCGCCAGCACATTGGGACACGGTGGAGATACGCAGTATTTT

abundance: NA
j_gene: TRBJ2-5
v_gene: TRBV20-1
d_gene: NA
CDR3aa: CSASIWVGGDRQETQYF
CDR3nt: TGCAGTGCTAGTATCTGGGTGGGCGGTGATCGTCAAGAGACCCAGTACTTC

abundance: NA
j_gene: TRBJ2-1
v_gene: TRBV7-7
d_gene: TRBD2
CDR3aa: CASSSGTSHEQFF
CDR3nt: TGTGCCAGCAGCTCCGGGACTAGCCATGAGCAGTTCTTC

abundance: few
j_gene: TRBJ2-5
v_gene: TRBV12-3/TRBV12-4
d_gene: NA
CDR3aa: CASSLGQGFEETQYF
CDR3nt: TGTGCCAGCAGTTTGGGCCAGGGGTTTGAAGAGACCCAGTACTTC

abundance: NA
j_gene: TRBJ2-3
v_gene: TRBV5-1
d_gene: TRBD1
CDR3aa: CASSFRTGSTDTQYF
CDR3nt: TGCGCCAGCAGCTTCAGGACAGGGAGCACAGATACGCAGTATTTT

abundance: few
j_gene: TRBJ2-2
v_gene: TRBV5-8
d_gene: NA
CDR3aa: CASRVTEPLNTGELFF
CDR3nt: TGTGCCAGCAGAGTTACAGAACCTTTGAACACCGGGGAGCTGTTTTTT

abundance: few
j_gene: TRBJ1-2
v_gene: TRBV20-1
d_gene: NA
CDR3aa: CSASGENNGYTF
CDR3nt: TGCAGTGCTAGTGGGGAAAACAATGGCTACACCTTC

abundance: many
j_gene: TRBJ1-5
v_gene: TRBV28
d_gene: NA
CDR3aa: CASIGTELAGNQPQHF
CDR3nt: TGTGCCAGCATTGGAACGGAACTAGCCGGCAATCAGCCCCAGCATTTT

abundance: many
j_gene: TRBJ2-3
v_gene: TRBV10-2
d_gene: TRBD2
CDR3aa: CANTGTSVQDTQYF
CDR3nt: TGCGCCAACACCGGGACTAGCGTTCAAGATACGCAGTATTTT

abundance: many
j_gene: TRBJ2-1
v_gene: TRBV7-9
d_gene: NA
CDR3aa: CASSTSAYNEQFF
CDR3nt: TGTGCCAGCAGTACGTCAGCCTACAATGAGCAGTTCTTC

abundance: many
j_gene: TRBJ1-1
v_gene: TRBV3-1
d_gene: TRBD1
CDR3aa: CASSQARTGLWF
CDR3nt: TGTGCCAGCAGCCAAGCGCGGACAGGGTTGTGGTTT

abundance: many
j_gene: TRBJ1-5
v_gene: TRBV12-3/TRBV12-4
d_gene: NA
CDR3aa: CASSLGGDRQARF
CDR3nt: TGTGCCAGCAGCCTGGGGGGGGACCGCCAAGCCCGGTTT

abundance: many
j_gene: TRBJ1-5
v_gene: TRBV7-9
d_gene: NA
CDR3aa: CASNGGFNQPQHF
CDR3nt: TGTGCCAGCAACGGGGGGTTCAATCAGCCCCAGCATTTT

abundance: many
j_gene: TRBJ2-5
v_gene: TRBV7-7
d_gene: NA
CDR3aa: CASSLGLRETQYF
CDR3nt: TGCGCCAGCAGCTTGGGCCTCCGGGAGACCCAGTACTTC

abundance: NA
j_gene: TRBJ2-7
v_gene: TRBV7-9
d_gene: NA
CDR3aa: CASSLEGWNVCEQYF
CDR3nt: TGTGCCAGCAGCTTAGAAGGGTGGAATGTCTGCGAGCAGTACTTC

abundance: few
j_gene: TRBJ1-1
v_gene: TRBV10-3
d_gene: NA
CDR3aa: CAISEFEGNTEAFF
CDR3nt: TGTGCCATCAGTGAGTTCGAGGGGAACACTGAAGCTTTCTTT

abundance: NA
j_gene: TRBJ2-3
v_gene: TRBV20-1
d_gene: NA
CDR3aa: CCARDPGRSTDTQYF
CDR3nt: TGCTGTGCTAGAGATCCCGGGCGTAGCACAGATACGCAGTATTTT

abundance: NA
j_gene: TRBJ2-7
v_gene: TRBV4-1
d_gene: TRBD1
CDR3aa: CASSQEGQGAYEQYF
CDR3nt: TGCGCCAGCAGCCAAGAGGGGCAGGGGGCCTACGAGCAGTACTTC

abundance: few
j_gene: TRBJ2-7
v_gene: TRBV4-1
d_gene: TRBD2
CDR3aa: CASSQTSGPAYEQYF
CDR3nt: TGCGCCAGCAGCCAGACTAGCGGGCCCGCCTACGAGCAGTACTTC

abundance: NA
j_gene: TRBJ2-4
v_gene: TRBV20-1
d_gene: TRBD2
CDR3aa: CSARGTSGTLAKNIQYF
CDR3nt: TGCAGTGCTAGAGGGACTAGCGGGACGCTAGCCAAAAACATTCAGTACTTC

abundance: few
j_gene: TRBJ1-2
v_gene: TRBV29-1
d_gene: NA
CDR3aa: CSVEDHRAYGYTF
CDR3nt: TGCAGCGTTGAAGATCACAGGGCTTATGGCTACACCTTC

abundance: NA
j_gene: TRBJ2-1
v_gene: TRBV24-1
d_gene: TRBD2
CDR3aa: CATSDPRRGGRLNEQFF
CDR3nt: TGTGCCACCAGTGACCCGCGCCGGGGGGGCCGGTTGAATGAGCAGTTCTTC

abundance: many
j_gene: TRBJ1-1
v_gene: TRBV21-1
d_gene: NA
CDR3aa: CASSKAGGRDLNTEAFF
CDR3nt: TGTGCCAGCAGCAAAGCGGGGGGGAGGGATTTGAACACTGAAGCTTTCTTT